This entry lists 27 T cell receptor beta chains sequenced from one sample in a study of shared clonotypes between healthy human individuals. TCRdb's copy holds only in-frame clones and misses some; the assay was immunoSEQ multiplex PCR. The sample contains millions of clones, 85% to 95% of which appear only once. Sequences were obtained from naive CD4+ T cells sorted from blood. Stated subset: CD45RA+ positively selected. These receptors all stem from a young man in good health.

This chain joins TRBV6-4 and TRBJ2-1, with TRBD1 matching 7 bases. Germline V lookup: CDR1 MRHNA, CDR2 SNTAGT. The V segment lost 2 bases and the J segment 4 bases; nucleotides outside the gene matches: 11. This CDR3 is 17 amino acids long. CDR3 sequence (DNA): TGTGCCAGCAGTGACACCCACTCCCCCAGGGGGTACAATGAGCAGTTCTTC. Protein product: CASSDTHSPRGYNEQFF.

This chain links TRBV7-9 with TRBJ1-5; no reliable D call. Per germline, CDR1 SEHNR and CDR2 FQNEAQ (reference sequence). The CDR3 length is 13 residues. V shed 1 base and J shed 6 bases, with 7 bases lying between them. The CDR3 protein is CASSLGFGQPQHF. CDR3 DNA sequence: TGTGCCAGCAGCTTAGGGTTTGGTCAGCCCCAGCATTTT.

The chain employs TRBV18 and TRBJ1-6; D remains ambiguous. Germline CDR1 KGHSH, CDR2 LQKENI. The length of the CDR3 is 13 residues. Trimming took 3 bases from V and 6 from J, leaving 6 bases between them. The CDR3 coding sequence is TGTGCCAGCTCACCGGACGGTAATTCACCCCTCCACTTT. This gives the protein CASSPDGNSPLHF.

J is TRBJ2-2 and V is TRBV9, with 7 bases lining up with TRBD2. This CDR3 is 16 amino acids long. From germline, CDR1 is SGDLS and CDR2 YYNGEE. Trimming took 3 bases from V and 2 from J; bases not matched to a gene: 7. The CDR3 sequence is CASSEASGGNTGELFF. The CDR3 region has the DNA TGTGCCAGCAGCGAAGCTAGCGGAGGTAACACCGGGGAGCTGTTTTTT.

The chain links TRBV11-2 to TRBJ1-4; D is possibly TRBD1 (6 bases). The CDR3 sequence is 15 residues long. CDR1 is SGHAT and CDR2 is FQNNGV in the germline V gene. V was cut by 6 bases and J by 4 bases, with 15 bases left in between. The CDR3 nucleotides are TGTGCCAGCAGGGCTTACGGGGGCAATAATGAAAAACTGTTTTTT. It is translated as CASRAYGGNNEKLFF.

The rearrangement links TRBV11-2 to TRBJ2-5; 8 positions match TRBD2. The germline V gene has CDR1 SGHAT and CDR2 FQNNGV. This CDR3 is built from 16 residues. Trimming at V came to 4 bases and at J to 4 bases, leaving 11 bases not matched to a gene. The DNA for the CDR3 is TGTGCCAGCAGCTCCACCCGGACTAGCATGGGAGAGACCCAGTACTTC. It specifies CASSSTRTSMGETQYF.

The CDR3 nucleotides read TGCGCCAGCAGCCACCTTGGACGGGGAGACAACACTGAAGCTTTCTTT. Translated, it gives CASSHLGRGDNTEAFF. This chain joins TRBV4-1 and TRBJ1-1, with D hard to call. The V gene lost 3 bases and the J gene lost 2 bases, with 16 bases spanning the gap. The V gene's germline CDR1 is MGHRA and CDR2 YSYEKL. The CDR3 sequence is 16 residues long.

The chain is built from TRBV5-1 and TRBJ2-3, with 7 bases lining up with TRBD2. The V and J ends lost 1 base and 4 bases, in that order; junction bases with no gene match: 6. Germline-derived CDR1 and CDR2 are SGHRS and YFSETQ. The CDR3 covers 15 residues. The CDR3 here is CASSLPGGNADTQYF. The CDR3 region has the DNA TGCGCCAGCAGCTTGCCCGGGGGGAACGCAGATACGCAGTATTTT.

The chain combines TRBV28 with TRBJ1-1; D is unclear. The CDR3 consists of 16 residues. V gave up 3 bases and J gave up 0 bases, with 14 bases separating them. Germline V lookup: CDR1 MDHEN, CDR2 SYDVKM. In nucleotides, the CDR3 is TGTGCCAGCAGTTTTATAGGATTCTTCATGAACACTGAAGCTTTCTTT. Translated: CASSFIGFFMNTEAFF.

With regard to this clone: Other DNA sequences in the sample encode the same CDR3. CDR3 residues: CASSYSRVETQYF. The CDR3 DNA sequence: TGTGCCAGCAGTTATTCTAGGGTGGAGACCCAGTACTTC. The chain couples TRBV6-5 to TRBJ2-5, with D hard to call. With 3 bases removed from V and 5 bases from J, the gap between germline ends came to 10 bases. CDR1 and CDR2 from the germline V gene are MNHEY and SVGAGI. This CDR3 is 13 amino acids long.

The CDR3 here is CATLGQDNYGYTF. CDR3 DNA: TGCGCCACTCTTGGACAGGACAACTATGGCTACACCTTC. The V call is TRBV10-1, the J call TRBJ1-2; 7 bases are shared with TRBD1. CDR3 length: 13 amino acids. V lost 10 bases and J lost 2; bases outside the gene matches: 7. Germline V gives CDR1 WNHNN, CDR2 SYGVQD (reference sequence).

This chain links TRBV5-1 with TRBJ2-6; unclear D gene. The length of the CDR3 is 16 residues. CDR1 and CDR2 from the germline V gene are SGHRS and YFSETQ. Deletions cut 0 bases from V and 0 bases from J, with 7 bases between. CDR3 loop: CASSLEVGSGANVLTF. The CDR3 nucleotides are TGCGCCAGCAGCTTGGAGGTCGGCTCTGGGGCCAACGTCCTGACTTTC.

With respect to this clone: This same CDR3 is encoded by further DNA sequences in the sample. This chain links TRBV10-1 with TRBJ1-2; 7 bases are a match to TRBD1. Germline lookup yields CDR1 WNHNN and CDR2 SYGVQD (reference sequence). The V segment lost 6 bases and the J segment 5 bases; nucleotides outside the gene matches: 6. The CDR3 is 13 amino acids. This CDR3 is CASSPDRLYGYTF. CDR3 coding DNA: TGCGCCAGCAGCCCGGACAGGCTTTATGGCTACACCTTC.

The chain has TRBV6-1 and TRBJ1-2, with 7 bases matching TRBD1. The CDR3 sequence is 13 residues long. CDR1 is MNHNS and CDR2 is SASEGT in the germline V gene. Losses at the gene ends were 6 bases for V and 8 bases for J; bases not matched to a gene: 9. The CDR3 DNA follows: TGTGCCAGCAGCCTCGGACAGGTTGGGGGCTACACCTTC. It specifies CASSLGQVGGYTF.

The V call is TRBV6-5, the J call TRBJ2-7; TRBD2 aligns across 8 bases. The germline V gene has CDR1 MNHEY and CDR2 SVGAGI. V gave up 5 bases and J gave up 4 bases; unmatched junction bases: 7. The CDR3 loop spans 14 amino acids. In DNA form, the CDR3 reads TGTGCCAGCAGTGTAGCGGGACCCGCATACGAGCAGTACTTC. It specifies CASSVAGPAYEQYF.

This clone appeared once. V usage is TRBV30 and J usage is TRBJ2-3, with TRBD2 identical over 12 bases. Per the germline V gene, CDR1 is GTSNPN and CDR2 is SVGIG (reference sequence). V lost 4 bases and J lost 1; bases outside the gene matches: 6. This CDR3 comprises 16 residues. The CDR3 loop is CAWTSGRVRRTDTQYF. CDR3 bases: TGTGCCTGGACTAGCGGGAGGGTTCGACGCACAGATACGCAGTATTTT.

In nucleotides, the CDR3 is TGTGCCAGCAGCCAAGATATGGCAGGGCGGGGGAACACTGAAGCTTTCTTT. This codes for CASSQDMAGRGNTEAFF. V gene TRBV4-2 combines with J gene TRBJ1-1; D possibly corresponds to TRBD1 (5 bases). The CDR3 is 17 residues long. The V and J ends lost 0 bases and 1 base respectively, with 15 bases between them. Germline V lookup: CDR1 LGHNA, CDR2 YNFKEQ.

This clone appeared once. This chain connects TRBV19 to TRBJ1-5; TRBD1 agrees at 9 bases. The V gene's germline CDR1 is LNHDA and CDR2 SQIVND (reference sequence). This CDR3 has 17 amino acids. With V trimmed by 7 bases and J by 6 bases, 16 bases remained unmatched. CDR3 nucleotide sequence: TGTGCCAGTAAACTCTTCCCCGGGACAGGGAAGATTCAGCCCCAGCATTTT. Amino acids: CASKLFPGTGKIQPQHF.

This sequence joins TRBV30 and TRBJ2-4; perhaps TRBD1 as D (6 bases). CDR3 length equals 14 residues. Trimming took off 5 bases at V and 4 bases at J, with 15 bases between the two ends. From germline, CDR1 is GTSNPN and CDR2 SVGIG (reference sequence). CDR3 sequence: CAWGSRDIKNIQYF. CDR3 nucleotide sequence: TGTGCCTGGGGATCCCGGGACATTAAAAACATTCAGTACTTC.

The CDR3 bases are TGTGCCAGCAGTTCGGGAAAAGGACTAGCGGGACAATCGCAGTACTTC. The encoded protein is CASSSGKGLAGQSQYF. The chain employs TRBV27 and TRBJ2-7; the match to TRBD2 covers 12 bases. Germline CDR1 reads MNHEY; CDR2 reads SMNVEV (reference sequence). V was clipped by 4 bases and J by 9 bases; unmatched bases: 13. There are 16 residues in the CDR3.

Comment on this clone: Other DNA sequences in this specimen translate into the identical CDR3. The rearrangement joins TRBV11-2 to TRBJ1-1; a weak D match, TRBD1 (5 bases). Per the germline V gene, CDR1 is SGHAT and CDR2 is FQNNGV. The CDR3 covers 14 residues. The V and J ends lost 1 base and 1 base respectively, with 7 bases between them. This CDR3 reads CASSLGGRNTEAFF. CDR3 coding DNA: TGTGCCAGCAGCTTAGGGGGCCGGAACACTGAAGCTTTCTTT. Looking up the rest from reference TRBV11-2 and TRBJ1-1 gives the full variable domain: EAGVAQSPRYKIIEKRQSVAFWCNPISGHATLYWYQQILGQGPKLLIQFQNNGVVDDSQLPKDRFSAERLKGVDSTLKIQPAKLEDSAVYLCASSLGGRNTEAFFGQGTRLTVV.

The rearrangement joins TRBV5-6 to TRBJ1-4, with TRBD1 as a possible D gene (5 bases). Germline values: CDR1 SGHDT, CDR2 YYEEEE. With 0 bases removed from V and 4 bases from J, the gap between germline ends came to 10 bases. The CDR3 is made up of 15 amino acids. The CDR3 bases are TGTGCCAGCAGCTTGGGGCCAGGGATTAATGAAAAACTGTTTTTT. Amino acid sequence: CASSLGPGINEKLFF. Complete variable domain (other parts from reference TRBV5-6 and TRBJ1-4): DAGVTQSPTHLIKTRGQQVTLRCSPKSGHDTVSWYQQALGQGPQFIFQYYEEEERQRGNFPDRFSGHQFPNYSSELNVNALLLGDSALYLCASSLGPGINEKLFFGSGTQLSVL.

V and J are TRBV11-3 and TRBJ1-1; maybe TRBD1 (6 bases). Trimming removed 4 bases at V and 4 bases at J, with 10 bases between. The CDR3 sequence is 13 residues long. Germline V gives CDR1 SGHNT, CDR2 YENEEA. The CDR3 region has the DNA TGTGCCAGCAGCTCCGAGGGGGGCACTGAAGCTTTCTTT. Translating it yields CASSSEGGTEAFF.

The rearrangement joins TRBV11-2 to TRBJ2-1, with 13 bases lining up with TRBD2. The V segment lost 0 bases and the J segment 14 bases; nucleotides outside the gene matches: 1. Germline CDR1 and CDR2: SGHAT and FQNNGV. CDR3 length equals 13 residues. Here the CDR3 reads CASSLDGLAGEFF. The CDR3 DNA reads as TGTGCCAGCAGCTTAGATGGACTAGCGGGGGAGTTCTTC.

CDR3 sequence (DNA): TGTGCCAGCAGTTCCGTCGGGACCCAGTACTTC. Its translation: CASSSVGTQYF. This chain links TRBV6-5 with TRBJ2-5; D is unclear. CDR1 MNHEY and CDR2 SVGAGI come from the germline V gene. The CDR3 sequence is 11 residues long. Trimming removed 4 bases at V and 7 bases at J, with 7 bases between.

The chain has TRBV7-8 and TRBJ2-7; the D gene is possibly TRBD1 (5 bases). Germline assignment: CDR1 SGHVS and CDR2 FQNEAQ. V shed 2 bases and J shed 1 base, with 9 bases lying between them. CDR3 size: 14 residues. CDR3 DNA sequence: TGTGCCAGCAGCTTAACAGGAGAATCCTACGAGCAGTACTTC. This translates into CASSLTGESYEQYF. Supplemented by reference TRBV7-8 and TRBJ2-7, the full variable domain reads GAGVSQSPRYKVAKRGQDVALRCDPISGHVSLFWYQQALGQGPEFLTYFQNEAQLDKSGLPSDRFFAERPEGSVSTLKIQRTQQEDSAVYLCASSLTGESYEQYFGPGTRLTVT.

J is TRBJ2-7 and V is TRBV6-1; D may be TRBD2 (6 bases). V lost 7 bases to trimming and J lost 2 bases, with 18 bases between them. The CDR3 covers 15 residues. Germline V CDR1 and CDR2: MNHNS, SASEGT. CDR3 in amino acids: CASTQGLFTPYEQYF. For the CDR3, the DNA is TGTGCCAGCACCCAGGGACTTTTCACCCCCTACGAGCAGTACTTC.